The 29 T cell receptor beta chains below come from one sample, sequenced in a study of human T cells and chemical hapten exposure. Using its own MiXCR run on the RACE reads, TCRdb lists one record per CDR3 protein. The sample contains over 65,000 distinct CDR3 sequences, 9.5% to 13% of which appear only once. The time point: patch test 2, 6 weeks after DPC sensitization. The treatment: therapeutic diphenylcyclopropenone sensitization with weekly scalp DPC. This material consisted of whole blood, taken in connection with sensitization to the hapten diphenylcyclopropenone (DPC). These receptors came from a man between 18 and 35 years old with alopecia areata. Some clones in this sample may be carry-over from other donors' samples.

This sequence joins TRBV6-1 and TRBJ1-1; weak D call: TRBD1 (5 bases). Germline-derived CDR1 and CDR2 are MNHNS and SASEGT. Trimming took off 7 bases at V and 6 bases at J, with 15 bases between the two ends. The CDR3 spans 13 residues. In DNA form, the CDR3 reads TGTGCCAGCACCCCAGGGAGGGTTGCTGAAGCTTTCTTT. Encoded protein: CASTPGRVAEAFF.

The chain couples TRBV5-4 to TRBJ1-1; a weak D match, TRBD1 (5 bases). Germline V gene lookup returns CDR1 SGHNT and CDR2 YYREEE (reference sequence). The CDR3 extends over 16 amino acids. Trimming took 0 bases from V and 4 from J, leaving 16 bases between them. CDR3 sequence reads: CASSLGTIALGTEAFF. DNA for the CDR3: TGTGCCAGCAGCTTGGGGACAATTGCCCTGGGCACTGAAGCTTTCTTT.

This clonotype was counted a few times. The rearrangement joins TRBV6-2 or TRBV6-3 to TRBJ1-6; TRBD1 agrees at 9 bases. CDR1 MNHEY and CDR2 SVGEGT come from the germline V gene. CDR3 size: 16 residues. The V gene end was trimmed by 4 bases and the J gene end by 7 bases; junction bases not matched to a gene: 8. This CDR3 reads CASSSPYGQGNSPLHF. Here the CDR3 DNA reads TGTGCCAGCAGTTCGCCATACGGACAGGGGAATTCACCCCTCCACTTT.

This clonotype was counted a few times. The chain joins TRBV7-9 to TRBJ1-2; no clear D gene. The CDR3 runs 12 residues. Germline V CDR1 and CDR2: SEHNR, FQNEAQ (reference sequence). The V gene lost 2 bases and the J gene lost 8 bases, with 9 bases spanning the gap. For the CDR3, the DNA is TGTGCCAGCAGCTTAATGGCCGGAGGCTACACCTTC. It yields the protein CASSLMAGGYTF.

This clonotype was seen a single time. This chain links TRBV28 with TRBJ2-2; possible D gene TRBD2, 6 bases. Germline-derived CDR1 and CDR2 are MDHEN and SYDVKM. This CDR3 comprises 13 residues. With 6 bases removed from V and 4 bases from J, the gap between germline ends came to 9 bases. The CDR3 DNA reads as TGTGCCAGCAGGGAGGGTAGCACCGGGGAGCTGTTTTTT. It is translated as CASREGSTGELFF. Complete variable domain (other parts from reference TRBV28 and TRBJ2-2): DVKVTQSSRYLVKRTGEKVFLECVQDMDHENMFWYRQDPGLGLRLIYFSYDVKMKEKGDIPEGYSVSREKKERFSLILESASTNQTSMYLCASREGSTGELFFGEGSRLTVL.

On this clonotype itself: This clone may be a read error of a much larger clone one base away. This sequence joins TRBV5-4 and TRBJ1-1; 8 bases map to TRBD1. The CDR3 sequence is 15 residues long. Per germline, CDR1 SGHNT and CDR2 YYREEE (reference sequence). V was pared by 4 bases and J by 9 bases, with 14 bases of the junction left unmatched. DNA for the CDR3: TGTGCCAGCAGCAAGGGACAGGCGGATGGGGTTAAAGCTTTCTTT. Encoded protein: CASSKGQADGVKAFF.

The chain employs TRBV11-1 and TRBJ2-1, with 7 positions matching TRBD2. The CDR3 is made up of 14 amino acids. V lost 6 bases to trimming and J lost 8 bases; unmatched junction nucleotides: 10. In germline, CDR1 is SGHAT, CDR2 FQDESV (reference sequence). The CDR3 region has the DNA TGTGCCAGCAGTTCAGGACTAGTTGATCATGAGCAGTTCTTC. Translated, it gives CASSSGLVDHEQFF.

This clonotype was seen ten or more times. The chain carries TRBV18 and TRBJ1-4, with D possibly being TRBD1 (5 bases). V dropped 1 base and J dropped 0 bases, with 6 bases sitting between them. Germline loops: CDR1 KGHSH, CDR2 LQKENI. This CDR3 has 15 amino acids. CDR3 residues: CASSPRDSTNEKLFF. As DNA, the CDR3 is TGTGCCAGCTCACCACGGGACTCAACTAATGAAAAACTGTTTTTT.

This chain's CDR3 is CASSFLGDSNQPQHF. The CDR3, as DNA: TGTGCCAGCAGCTTTTTAGGGGATAGCAATCAGCCCCAGCATTTT. The chain couples TRBV5-5 to TRBJ1-5; TRBD1 might be the D (5 bases). Looked up from germline, CDR1 is SGHKS and CDR2 is YYEKEE (reference sequence). V was pared by 2 bases and J by 0 bases, with 9 bases between. The CDR3 runs to 15 residues.

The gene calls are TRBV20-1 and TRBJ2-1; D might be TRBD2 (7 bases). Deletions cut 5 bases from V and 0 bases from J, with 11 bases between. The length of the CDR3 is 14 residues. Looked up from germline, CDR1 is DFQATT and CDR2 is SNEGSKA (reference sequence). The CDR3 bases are TGCAGTGCTCTGAGGGGGGGCTCCTACAATGAGCAGTTCTTC. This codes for CSALRGGSYNEQFF.

The CDR3 spells CSAEAFSGGVVFSNQPQHF. The DNA of the CDR3 is TGCAGTGCCGAAGCCTTTTCAGGGGGAGTAGTGTTTAGCAATCAGCCCCAGCATTTT. The chain has TRBV20-1 and TRBJ1-5, with TRBD1 identical over 7 bases. The CDR3 is 19 residues long. After removal of 6 bases from V and 0 bases from J, the junction contained 20 bases not matched to a gene. The germline V gene has CDR1 DFQATT and CDR2 SNEGSKA (reference sequence).

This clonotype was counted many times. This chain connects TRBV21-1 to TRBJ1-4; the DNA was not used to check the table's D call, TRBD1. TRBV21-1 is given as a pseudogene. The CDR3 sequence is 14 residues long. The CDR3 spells CASSKDRWNEKLFF. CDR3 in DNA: TGTGCCAGCAGCAAAGACAGGTGGAATGAAAAACTGTTTTTT.

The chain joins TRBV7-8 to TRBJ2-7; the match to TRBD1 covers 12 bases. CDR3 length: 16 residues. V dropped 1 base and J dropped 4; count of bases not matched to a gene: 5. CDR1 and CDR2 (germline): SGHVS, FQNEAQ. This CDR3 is CASSLGAGQGAYEQYV. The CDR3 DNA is TGTGCCAGCAGCTTAGGAGCGGGACAGGGGGCTTACGAGCAGTACGTC.

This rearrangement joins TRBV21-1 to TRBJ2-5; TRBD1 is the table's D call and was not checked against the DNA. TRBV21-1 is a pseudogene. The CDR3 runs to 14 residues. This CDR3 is CASSNVDREETQYF. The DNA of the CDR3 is TGTGCCAGCAGCAACGTGGACAGAGAAGAGACCCAGTACTTC.

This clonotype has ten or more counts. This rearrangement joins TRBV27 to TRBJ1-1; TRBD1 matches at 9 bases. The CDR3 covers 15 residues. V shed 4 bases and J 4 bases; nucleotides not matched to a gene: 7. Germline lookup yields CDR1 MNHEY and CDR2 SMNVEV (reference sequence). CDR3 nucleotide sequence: TGTGCCAGCAGTTCCACAGGGGGCTGGGCCACTGAAGCTTTCTTT. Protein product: CASSSTGGWATEAFF.

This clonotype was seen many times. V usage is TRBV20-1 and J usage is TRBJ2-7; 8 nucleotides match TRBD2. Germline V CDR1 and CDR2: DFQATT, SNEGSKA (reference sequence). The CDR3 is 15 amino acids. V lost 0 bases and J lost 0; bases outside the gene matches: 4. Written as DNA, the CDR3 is TGCAGTGCTAGAGATCCTAGCGGGTACTCCTACGAGCAGTACTTC. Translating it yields CSARDPSGYSYEQYF.

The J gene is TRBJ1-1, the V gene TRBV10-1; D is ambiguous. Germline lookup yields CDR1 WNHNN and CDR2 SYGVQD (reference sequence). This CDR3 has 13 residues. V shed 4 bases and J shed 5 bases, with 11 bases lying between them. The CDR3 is CASSGTVGTEAFF. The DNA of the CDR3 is TGCGCCAGCAGTGGGACCGTGGGAACTGAAGCTTTCTTT.

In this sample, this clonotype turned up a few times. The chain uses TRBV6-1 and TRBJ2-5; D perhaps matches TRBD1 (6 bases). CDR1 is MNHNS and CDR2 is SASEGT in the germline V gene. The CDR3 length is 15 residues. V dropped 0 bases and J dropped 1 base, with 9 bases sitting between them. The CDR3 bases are TGTGCCAGCAGTGAAGCCCAGGGGTCCCAAGAGACCCAGTACTTC. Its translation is CASSEAQGSQETQYF.

CDR3 nucleotide sequence: TGTGCCAGCAGTACAGGGGCCGGCTCTGGAAACACCATATATTTT. Amino acid sequence: CASSTGAGSGNTIYF. This rearrangement joins TRBV2 to TRBJ1-3; 7 nucleotides match TRBD1. The V gene end was trimmed by 5 bases and the J gene end by 0 bases; junction bases not matched to a gene: 4. The CDR3 covers 15 residues. CDR1 and CDR2 (germline): SNHLY, FYNNEI.

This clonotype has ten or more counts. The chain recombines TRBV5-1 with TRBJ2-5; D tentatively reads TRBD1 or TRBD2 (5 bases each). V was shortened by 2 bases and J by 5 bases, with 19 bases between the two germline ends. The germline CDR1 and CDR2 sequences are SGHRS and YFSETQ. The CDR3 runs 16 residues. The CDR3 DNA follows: TGCGCCAGCAGCTTCCTCCCCAGGGACGGTGGGGAGACCCAGTACTTC. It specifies CASSFLPRDGGETQYF.

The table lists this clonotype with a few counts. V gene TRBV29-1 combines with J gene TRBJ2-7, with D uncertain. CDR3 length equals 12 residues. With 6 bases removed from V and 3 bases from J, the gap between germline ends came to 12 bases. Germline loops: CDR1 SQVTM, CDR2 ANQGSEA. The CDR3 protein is CSVDGVNYEQYF. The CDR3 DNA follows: TGCAGCGTGGACGGAGTAAACTACGAGCAGTACTTC.

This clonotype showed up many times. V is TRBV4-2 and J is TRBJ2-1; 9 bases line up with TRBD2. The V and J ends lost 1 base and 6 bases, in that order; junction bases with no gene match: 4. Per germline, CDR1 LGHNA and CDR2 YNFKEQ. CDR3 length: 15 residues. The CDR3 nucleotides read TGTGCCAGCAGCCAAGCCCTAGCGGGGCCCAATGAGCAGTTCTTC. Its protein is CASSQALAGPNEQFF.

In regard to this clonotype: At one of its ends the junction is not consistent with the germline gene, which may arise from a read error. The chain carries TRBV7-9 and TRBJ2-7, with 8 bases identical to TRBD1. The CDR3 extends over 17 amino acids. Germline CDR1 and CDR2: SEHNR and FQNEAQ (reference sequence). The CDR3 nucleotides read TGTGCCAGCAGCCCGACCGGGACAGGAATGTCACAAGGGAGCATAAGTTTC. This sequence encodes CASSPTGTGMSQGSISF. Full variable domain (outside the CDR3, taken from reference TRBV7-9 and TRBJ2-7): DTGVSQNPRHKITKRGQNVTFRCDPISEHNRLYWYRQTLGQGPEFLTYFQNEAQLEKSRLLSDRFSAERPKGSFSTLEIQRTEQGDSAMYLCASSPTGTGMSQGSISFGPGTRLTVT.

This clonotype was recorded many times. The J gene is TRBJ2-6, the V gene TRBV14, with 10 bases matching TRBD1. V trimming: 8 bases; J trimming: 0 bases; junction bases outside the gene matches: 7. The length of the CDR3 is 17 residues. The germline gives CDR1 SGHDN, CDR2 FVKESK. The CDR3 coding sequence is TGTGCCAGCCAGGGACAGGGGTCTGGCTCTGGGGCCAACGTCCTGACTTTC. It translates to CASQGQGSGSGANVLTF.

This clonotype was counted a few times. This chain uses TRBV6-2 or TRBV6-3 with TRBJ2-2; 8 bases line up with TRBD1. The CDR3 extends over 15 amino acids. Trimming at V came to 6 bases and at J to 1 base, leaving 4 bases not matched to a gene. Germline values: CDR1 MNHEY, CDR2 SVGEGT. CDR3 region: CASSQGARNTGELFF. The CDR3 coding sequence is TGTGCCAGCAGCCAGGGGGCTCGGAACACCGGGGAGCTGTTTTTT.

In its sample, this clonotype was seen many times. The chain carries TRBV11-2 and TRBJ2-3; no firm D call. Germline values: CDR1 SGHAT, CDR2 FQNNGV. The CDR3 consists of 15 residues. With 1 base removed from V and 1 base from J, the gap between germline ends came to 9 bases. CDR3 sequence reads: CASSLVGPGTDTQYF. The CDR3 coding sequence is TGTGCCAGCAGCTTAGTTGGCCCGGGCACAGATACGCAGTATTTT.

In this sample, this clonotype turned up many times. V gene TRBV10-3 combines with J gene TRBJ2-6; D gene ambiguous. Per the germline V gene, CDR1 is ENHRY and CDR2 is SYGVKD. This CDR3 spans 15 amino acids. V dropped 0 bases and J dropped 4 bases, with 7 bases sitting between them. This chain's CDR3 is CAISESTGGANVLTF. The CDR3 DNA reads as TGTGCCATCAGTGAGTCGACTGGCGGGGCCAACGTCCTGACTTTC.

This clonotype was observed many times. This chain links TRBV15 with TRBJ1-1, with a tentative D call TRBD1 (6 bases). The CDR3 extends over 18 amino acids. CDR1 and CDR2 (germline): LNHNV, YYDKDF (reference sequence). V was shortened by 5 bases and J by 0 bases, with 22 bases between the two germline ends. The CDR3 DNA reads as TGTGCCACCAGCGAACTCGTTGACCGACAGGTCATGAACACTGAAGCTTTCTTT. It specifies CATSELVDRQVMNTEAFF.

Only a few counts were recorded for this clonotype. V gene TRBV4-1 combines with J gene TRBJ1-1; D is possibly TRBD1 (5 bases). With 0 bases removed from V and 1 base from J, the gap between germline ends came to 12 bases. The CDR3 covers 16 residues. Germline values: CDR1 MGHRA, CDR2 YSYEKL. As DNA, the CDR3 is TGCGCCAGCAGCCAAGATCCAGGGTCTCGGAACACTGAAGCTTTCTTT. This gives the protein CASSQDPGSRNTEAFF.